The source of this T cell receptor (beta chain) is a study of blood T cell repertoires in COVID-19. Across the study: The analysed material was cDNA or gDNA that came from T cells, B-cell-depleted T cells, or PBMCs.

V lost 3 bases, J lost 4 bases, and 11 bases lay in between. The CDR3 has 14 residues. CDR1 is SGDLS and CDR2 is YYNGEE in the germline V gene. Here immunoSEQ multiplex PCR was the method, and the copy in TCRdb shows in-frame clones only, minus some. Here the sample spans 250,000 to 350,000 clones, about 81% being singletons. This clonotype was obtained from a human donor with COVID-19, enrolled during active disease. The donor label of this sample is uncertain. The chain uses TRBV9 and TRBJ2-1; D is unresolved. The sample taken for sequencing was peripheral blood. The CDR3 loop is CASSARLSYNEQFF. The DNA for the CDR3 is TGTGCCAGCAGCGCCCGACTCTCTTACAATGAGCAGTTCTTC.